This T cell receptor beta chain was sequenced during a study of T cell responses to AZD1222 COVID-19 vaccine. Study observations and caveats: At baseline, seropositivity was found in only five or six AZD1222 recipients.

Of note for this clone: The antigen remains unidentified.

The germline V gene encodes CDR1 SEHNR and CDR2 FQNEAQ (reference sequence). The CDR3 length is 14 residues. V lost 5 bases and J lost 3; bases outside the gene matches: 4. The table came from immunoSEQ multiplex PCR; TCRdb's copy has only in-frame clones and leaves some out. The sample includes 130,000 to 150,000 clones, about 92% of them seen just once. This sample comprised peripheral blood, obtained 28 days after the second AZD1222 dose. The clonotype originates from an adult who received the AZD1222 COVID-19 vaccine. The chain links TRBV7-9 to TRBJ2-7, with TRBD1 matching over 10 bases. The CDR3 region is CASSTGQGGYEQYF. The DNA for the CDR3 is TGTGCCAGCAGCACCGGACAGGGGGGCTACGAGCAGTACTTC.